This T cell receptor beta chain comes out of a study of T cell responses to AZD1222 COVID-19 vaccine. Turning to the study itself: Analyses pooled second doses at about 4 or about 12 weeks. Notes on the study in general: Only five or six AZD1222 recipients were seropositive at baseline. After two AZD1222 doses, spike-specific TCR breadth and depth rose versus day 0.

Remarks on this clone: Its cognate antigen is unknown.

Germline CDR1 reads SGDLS; CDR2 reads YYNGEE. The CDR3 loop spans 15 amino acids. The V gene end was trimmed by 0 bases and the J gene end by 9 bases; junction bases not matched to a gene: 5. Measured with immunoSEQ multiplex PCR; TCRdb has only the in-frame clones, and not every one. This sample yields 150,000 or so clones, of which about 91% are seen a single time; about 1.5% belongs to the top ten. The input for sequencing was peripheral blood, taken on day 0 of AZD1222 vaccination. The clonotype comes from an adult in good health. This sequence joins TRBV9 and TRBJ1-6, with TRBD1 matching 8 bases. The CDR3 sequence is CASSVDRGGGSPLHF. In nucleotides, the CDR3 is TGTGCCAGCAGCGTAGACAGGGGGGGCGGTTCACCCCTCCACTTT.